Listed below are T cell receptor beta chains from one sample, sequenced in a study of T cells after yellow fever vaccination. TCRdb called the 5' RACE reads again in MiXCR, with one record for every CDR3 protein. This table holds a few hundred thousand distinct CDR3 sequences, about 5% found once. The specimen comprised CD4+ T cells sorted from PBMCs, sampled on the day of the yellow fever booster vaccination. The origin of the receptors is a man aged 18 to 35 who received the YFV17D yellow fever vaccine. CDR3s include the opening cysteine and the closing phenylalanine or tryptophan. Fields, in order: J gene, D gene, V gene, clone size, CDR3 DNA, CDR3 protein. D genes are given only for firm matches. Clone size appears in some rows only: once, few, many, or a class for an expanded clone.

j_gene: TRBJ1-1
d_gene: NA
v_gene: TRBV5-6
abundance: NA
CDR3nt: TGTGCCAGCAGCTTGGGACCGCTCACTGAAGCTTTCTTT
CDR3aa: CASSLGPLTEAFF

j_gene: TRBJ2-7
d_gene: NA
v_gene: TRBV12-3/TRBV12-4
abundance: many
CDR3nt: TGTGCCAGCAGTCTGCGGGACGGCTACGAGCAGTACTTC
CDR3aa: CASSLRDGYEQYF

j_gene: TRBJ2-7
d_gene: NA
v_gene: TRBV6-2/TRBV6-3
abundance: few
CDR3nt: TGTGCCAGCAGGGCCCGAACCTACGAGCAGTACTTC
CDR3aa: CASRARTYEQYF

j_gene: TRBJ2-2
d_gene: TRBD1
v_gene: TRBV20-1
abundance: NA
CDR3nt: TGCAGTGCTCCTGCCCGGACAGGCGGGGAGCTGTTTTTT
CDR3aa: CSAPARTGGELFF

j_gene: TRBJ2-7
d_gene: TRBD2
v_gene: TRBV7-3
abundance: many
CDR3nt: TGTGCCAGCAGCTTAACTAGCGGGGGCTCCTACGAGCAGTACTTC
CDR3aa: CASSLTSGGSYEQYF

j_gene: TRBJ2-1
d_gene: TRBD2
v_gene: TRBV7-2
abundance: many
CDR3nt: TGTGCCAGCAGCTGGGGACTAGCGGAGAATGAGCAGTTCTTC
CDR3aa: CASSWGLAENEQFF

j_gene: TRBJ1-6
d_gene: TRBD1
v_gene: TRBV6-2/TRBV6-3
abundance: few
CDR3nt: TGTGCCAGCAGAGGGACAGAAGGCTCACCCCTCCACTTT
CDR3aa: CASRGTEGSPLHF

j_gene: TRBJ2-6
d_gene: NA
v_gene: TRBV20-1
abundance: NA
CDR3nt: TGCAGTGCTAGAGTGGGGCCCTCTGGGGCCAACGTCCTGACTTTC
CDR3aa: CSARVGPSGANVLTF

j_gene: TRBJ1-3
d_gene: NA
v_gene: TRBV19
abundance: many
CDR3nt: TGTGCCAGTAGAGTGGACGGATCTTACTCTGGAAACACCATATATTTT
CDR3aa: CASRVDGSYSGNTIYF

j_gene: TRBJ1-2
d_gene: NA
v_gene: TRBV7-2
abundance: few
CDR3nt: TGTGCCAGCAGCTCCTCGGTGGGCATCAGCCATTATGGCTACACCTTC
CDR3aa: CASSSSVGISHYGYTF

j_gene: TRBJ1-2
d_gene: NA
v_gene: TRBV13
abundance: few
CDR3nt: TGTGCCAGCAGCTTATACCGCAAGGGGCTCCACACCCCGATCTATGGCTACACCTTC
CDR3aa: CASSLYRKGLHTPIYGYTF

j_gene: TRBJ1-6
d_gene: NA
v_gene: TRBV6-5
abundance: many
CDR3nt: TGTGCCAGCAGTTACTCGGGCAGGAGCTCCTATAATTCACCCCTCCACTTT
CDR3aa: CASSYSGRSSYNSPLHF

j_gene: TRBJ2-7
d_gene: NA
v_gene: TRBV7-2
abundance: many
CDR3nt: TGTGCCAGCAGCTTAGGATTGGACGCCTACGAGCAGTACTTC
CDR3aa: CASSLGLDAYEQYF

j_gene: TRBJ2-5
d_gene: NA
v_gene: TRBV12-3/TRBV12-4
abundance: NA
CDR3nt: TGTGCCAGCACCGCTGGGCGAGAACAAGAGACCCAGTACTTC
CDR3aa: CASTAGREQETQYF

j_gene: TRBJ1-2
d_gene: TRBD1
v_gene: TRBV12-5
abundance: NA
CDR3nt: TGTGCTAGTGGTTCTTCCTCGACAGGGTCCGGCTACACCTTC
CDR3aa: CASGSSSTGSGYTF

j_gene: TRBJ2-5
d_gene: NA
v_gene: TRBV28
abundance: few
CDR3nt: TGTGCCAGCAGGCCGCCGGAGGTCGGGACCCAGTACTTC
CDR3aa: CASRPPEVGTQYF

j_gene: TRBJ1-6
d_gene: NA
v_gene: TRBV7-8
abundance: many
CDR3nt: TGTGCCAGCAGCTTAGGGGGAACCTATAATTCACCCCTCCACTTT
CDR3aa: CASSLGGTYNSPLHF

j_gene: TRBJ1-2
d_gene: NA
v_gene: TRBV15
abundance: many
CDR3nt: TGTGCCACCAGCAGAGATCGCCAGAGGAGCTACACCTTC
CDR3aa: CATSRDRQRSYTF

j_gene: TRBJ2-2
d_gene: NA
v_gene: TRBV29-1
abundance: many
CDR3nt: TGCAGCGCGGTGGATCGGGACAAGACCGGGGAGCTGTTTTTT
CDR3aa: CSAVDRDKTGELFF

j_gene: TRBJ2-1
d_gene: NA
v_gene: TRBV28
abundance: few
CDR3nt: TGTGCCAGCACGGGGGTGCCCTACAATGAGCAGTTCTTC
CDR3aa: CASTGVPYNEQFF

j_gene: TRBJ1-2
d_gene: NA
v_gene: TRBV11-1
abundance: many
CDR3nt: TGTGCCAGCAGCTTATGGAGAGAGGGCTACACCTTC
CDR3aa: CASSLWREGYTF

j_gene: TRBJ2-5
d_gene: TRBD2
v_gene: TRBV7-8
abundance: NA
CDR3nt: TGTGCCAGCAGCTTATGGACTAGCGGGGATCAAGAGACCCAGTACTTC
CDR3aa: CASSLWTSGDQETQYF

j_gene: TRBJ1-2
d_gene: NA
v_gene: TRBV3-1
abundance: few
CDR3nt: TGTGCCAGCAGCGCCTTTGGAGGCTACACCTTC
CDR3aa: CASSAFGGYTF

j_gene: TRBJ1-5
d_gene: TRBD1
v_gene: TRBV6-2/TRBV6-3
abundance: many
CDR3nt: TGTGCCAGCAGAATGGGACAGGTTTATCAGCCCCAGCATTTT
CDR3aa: CASRMGQVYQPQHF

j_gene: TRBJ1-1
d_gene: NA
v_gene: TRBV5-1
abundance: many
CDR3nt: TGCGCCAGCAGCTACGGGGACGATCGTCCCACTGAAGCTTTCTTT
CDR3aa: CASSYGDDRPTEAFF

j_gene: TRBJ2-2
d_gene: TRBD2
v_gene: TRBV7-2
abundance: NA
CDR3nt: TGTGCCAGCAGCCCTCTAGCGGGGTATACCGGGGAGCTGTTTTTT
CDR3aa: CASSPLAGYTGELFF

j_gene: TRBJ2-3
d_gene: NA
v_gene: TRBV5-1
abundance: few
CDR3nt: TGCGCCAGCAGCTCTACGGCGGGGTTCACAGATACGCAGTATTTT
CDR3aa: CASSSTAGFTDTQYF

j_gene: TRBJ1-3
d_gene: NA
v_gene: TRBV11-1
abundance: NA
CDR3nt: TGTGCCAGCACCGCTCCGGGACATCGAGGAAACACCATATATTTT
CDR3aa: CASTAPGHRGNTIYF

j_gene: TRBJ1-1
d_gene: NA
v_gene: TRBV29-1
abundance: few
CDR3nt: TGCAGCGTTGAAGTGGGAGGGACTGAAGCTTTCTTT
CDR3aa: CSVEVGGTEAFF

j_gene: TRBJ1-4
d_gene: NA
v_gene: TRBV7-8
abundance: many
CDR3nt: TGTGCCAGCAGCTTTCCCGTTGGAAAACTGTTTTTT
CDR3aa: CASSFPVGKLFF

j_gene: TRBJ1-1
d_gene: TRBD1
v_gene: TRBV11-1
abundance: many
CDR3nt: TGTGCCAGCAGCAGGGACAGGGACACTGAAGCTTTCTTT
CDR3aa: CASSRDRDTEAFF

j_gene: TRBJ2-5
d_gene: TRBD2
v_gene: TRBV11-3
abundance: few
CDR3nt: TGTGCCAGCAGCTTCGGACTAGCGGGGGCTGAGACCCAGTACTTC
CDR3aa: CASSFGLAGAETQYF

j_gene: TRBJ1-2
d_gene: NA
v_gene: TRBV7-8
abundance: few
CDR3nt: TGTGCCAGCAGCCAAGTTACGGACACCTGGTACTATGGCTACACCTTC
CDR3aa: CASSQVTDTWYYGYTF

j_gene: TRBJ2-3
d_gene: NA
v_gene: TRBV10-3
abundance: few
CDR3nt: TGTGCCATCAGTGAGTCAGGGACGCTCAGCACAGATACGCAGTATTTT
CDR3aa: CAISESGTLSTDTQYF

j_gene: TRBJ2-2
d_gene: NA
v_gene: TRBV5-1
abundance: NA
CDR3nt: TGCGCCAGCAGCCTACGGGGGGACAGGTTTCCCTCCGGGGAGCTGTTTTTT
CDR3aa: CASSLRGDRFPSGELFF

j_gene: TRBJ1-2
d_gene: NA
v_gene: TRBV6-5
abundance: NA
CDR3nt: TGTGCCAGCAGCAAGCTAAGGGACGGCGGTGGGGGCTACACCTTC
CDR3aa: CASSKLRDGGGGYTF

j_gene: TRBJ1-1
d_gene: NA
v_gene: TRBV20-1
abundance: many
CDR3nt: TGCAGTGCTAGAGGGTCAGGAGATTTTGAAGCTTTCTTT
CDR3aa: CSARGSGDFEAFF

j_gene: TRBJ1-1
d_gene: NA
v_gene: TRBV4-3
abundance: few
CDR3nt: TGCGCCAGCAGCCAAGATCCTAGGGGCTATAGTTCTGAAGCTTTCTTT
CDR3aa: CASSQDPRGYSSEAFF

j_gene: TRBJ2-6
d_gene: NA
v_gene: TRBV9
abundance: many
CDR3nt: TGTGCCAGCAGCGTAGGCGGGCAGGTTAGCTCTGGGGCCAACGTCCTGACTTTC
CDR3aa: CASSVGGQVSSGANVLTF

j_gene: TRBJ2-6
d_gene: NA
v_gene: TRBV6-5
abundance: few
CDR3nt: TGTGCCAGCAGTTACACTGGGGCCAACGTCCTGACTTTC
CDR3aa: CASSYTGANVLTF

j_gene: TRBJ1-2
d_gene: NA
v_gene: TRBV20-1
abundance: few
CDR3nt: TGCAGTGCTGGGAGTGGGGACTATGGCTACACCTTC
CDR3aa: CSAGSGDYGYTF

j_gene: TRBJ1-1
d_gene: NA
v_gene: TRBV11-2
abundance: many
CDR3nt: TGTGCCAGCAGCTTAGCCCCGCAAAGGGGAGAAGCTTTCTTT
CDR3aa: CASSLAPQRGEAFF

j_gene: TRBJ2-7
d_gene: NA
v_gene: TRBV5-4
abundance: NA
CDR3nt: TGTGCCAGCAGCTTGGAAAGCGAGCAGTACTTC
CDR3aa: CASSLESEQYF

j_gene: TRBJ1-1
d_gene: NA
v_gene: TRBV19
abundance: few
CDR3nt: TGTGCCAGTAGTAGACTATACACTGAAGCTTTCTTT
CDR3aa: CASSRLYTEAFF

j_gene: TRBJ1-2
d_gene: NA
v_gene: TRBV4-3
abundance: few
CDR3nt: TGCGCCAGCAGCCAAGATAGGATGACAGGCTATGGCTACACCTTC
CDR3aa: CASSQDRMTGYGYTF

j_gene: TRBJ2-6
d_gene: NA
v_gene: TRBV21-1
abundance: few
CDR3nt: TGTGCCAGCAGCAAAACAATCTCTGGGGCCAACGTCCTGACTTTC
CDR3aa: CASSKTISGANVLTF

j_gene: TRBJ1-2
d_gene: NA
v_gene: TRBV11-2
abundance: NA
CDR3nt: TGTGCCAGCAGCCCTAGTGGCTACACCTTC
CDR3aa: CASSPSGYTF